The TCR beta chain under discussion was sequenced for a study of shared clonotypes between healthy human individuals. The CDR3 runs 13 residues. Germline CDR1 and CDR2: ENHRY and SYGVKD. V was clipped by 0 bases and J by 2 bases, with 4 bases between them. Libraries were prepared by immunoSEQ multiplex PCR; TCRdb keeps only in-frame clonotypes and omits some of them. The sample has some 2,400,000 clones; roughly 95% are singletons. The split of CD4+ cells yielded CD45RA+ naive and CD45RA-negative memory subsets. The chain employs TRBV10-3 and TRBJ2-5; unclear D gene. The sequence derives from a man younger than 35 in good health. The sequencing sample was made of naive CD4+ T cells sorted from blood. As for subset: CD45RA+ positively selected. DNA for the CDR3: TGTGCCATCAGTGAGTCACCACAAGAGACCCAGTACTTC. Amino acids: CAISESPQETQYF.